The rows below give T cell receptor beta chains drawn from one sample of a study of cytomegalovirus exposure and HLA in healthy donors. The protocol was immunoSEQ multiplex PCR, while the TCRdb copy is restricted to in-frame clones and leaves out a portion. The sample table includes roughly 100,000 clones. Material: PBMCs. These receptors were collected from a man aged 45-60 years in good health and CMV-seronegative. The CDR3 runs from the conserved cysteine through the conserved F or W.

V gene,J gene,CDR3 protein
TRBV29-1,TRBJ1-1,CSVEKSRLNTEAFF
TRBV19,TRBJ2-1,CASSIVTGGSRYNEQFF
TRBV4-2,TRBJ1-5,CASSLTSTEGSNQPQHF
TRBV18,TRBJ1-5,CASSRDSDQPQHF
TRBV2,TRBJ2-4,CASGEGYRKNIQYF
TRBV4-2,TRBJ1-1,CASSQPDTEAFF
TRBV5-1,TRBJ2-5,CASSQTSGPQETQYF
TRBV7-2,TRBJ1-3,CASSPGQGVAGNTIYF
TRBV18,TRBJ2-5,CASSLSMDRGLLETQYF
TRBV9,TRBJ1-1,CASSQGTNTEAFF
TRBV12-5,TRBJ1-4,CASGLVVEQGREKLFF